The present entry profiles one T cell receptor beta chain with its context. Its antigen is currently unknown. This record belongs to a study of vaccination and CD4 T cells after COVID-19. Study as a whole: Every culture used as a control got a CEFX pool, an HIV-1 Nef pool, or no peptide.

Sequencing of DNA taken from cultured CD4+ T cells relied on the Oncomine TCR Beta short-read assay. One entry per CDR3 protein results from TCRdb running MiXCR on the PCR reads. The sample gives about 24,000 distinct CDR3 sequences, around 30% of which show up once; 2.5% to 3.5% is in the top ten. Trimming pared 7 bases from V and 7 bases from J, leaving 14 bases between. CDR3 length: 12 amino acids. CDR1 DFQATT and CDR2 SNEGSKA come from the germline V gene (reference sequence). General study findings and limits: Of the reactive clones in convalescent patients, a median about 85% showed up only post-vaccination.

Time point defined: late sampling 161 to 241 days after vaccination in a few convalescent patients. The treatment denotes: approximately 9-day PBMC culture with coronavirus spike peptide pools or control peptides (ViraFEST assay). The sequence was obtained from a human donor who had recovered from COVID-19. This chain uses TRBV20-1 with TRBJ2-1; a weak D match, TRBD1 (7 bases). The material was CD4+ T cells from blood, cultured in vitro, obtained about 7 months after SARS-CoV-2 vaccination. The CDR3 here is CSEAGGPNEQFF. The CDR3 bases are TGCAGTGAGGCAGGGGGGCCTAATGAGCAGTTCTTC.